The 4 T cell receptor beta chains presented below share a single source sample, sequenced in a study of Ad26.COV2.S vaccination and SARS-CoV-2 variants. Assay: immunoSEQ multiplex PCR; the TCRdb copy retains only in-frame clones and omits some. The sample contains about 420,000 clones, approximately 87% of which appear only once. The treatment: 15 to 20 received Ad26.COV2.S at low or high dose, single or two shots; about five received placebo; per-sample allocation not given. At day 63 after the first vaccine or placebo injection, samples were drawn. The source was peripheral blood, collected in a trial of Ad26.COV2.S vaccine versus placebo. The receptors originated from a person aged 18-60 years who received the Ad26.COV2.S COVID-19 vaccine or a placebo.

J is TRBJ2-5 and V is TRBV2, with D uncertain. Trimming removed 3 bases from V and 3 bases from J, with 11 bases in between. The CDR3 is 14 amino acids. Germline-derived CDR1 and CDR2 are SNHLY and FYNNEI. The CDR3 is CASSDRLEEETQYF. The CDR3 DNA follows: TGTGCCAGCAGTGACAGGTTAGAAGAAGAGACCCAGTACTTC.

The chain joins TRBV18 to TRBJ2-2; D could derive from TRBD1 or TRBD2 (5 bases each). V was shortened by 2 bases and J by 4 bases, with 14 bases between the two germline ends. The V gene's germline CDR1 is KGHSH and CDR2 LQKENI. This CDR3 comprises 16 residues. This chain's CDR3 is CASSPVAGTTTGELFF. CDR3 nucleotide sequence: TGTGCCAGCTCACCAGTTGCCGGGACCACCACCGGGGAGCTGTTTTTT.

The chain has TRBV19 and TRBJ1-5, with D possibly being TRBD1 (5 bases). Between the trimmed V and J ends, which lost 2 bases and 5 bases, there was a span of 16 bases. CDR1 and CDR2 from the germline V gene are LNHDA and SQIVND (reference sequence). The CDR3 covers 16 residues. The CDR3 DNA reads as TGTGCCAGTAGTATAAATCTGGCAGGGACGTATCAGCCCCAGCATTTT. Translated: CASSINLAGTYQPQHF.

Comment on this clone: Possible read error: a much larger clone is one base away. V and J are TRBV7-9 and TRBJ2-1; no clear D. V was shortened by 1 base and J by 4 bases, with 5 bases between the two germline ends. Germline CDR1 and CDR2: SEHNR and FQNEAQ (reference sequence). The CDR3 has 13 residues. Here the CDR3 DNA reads TGTGCCAGCAGCTTAGGGGATTACAATGAGCAGTTCTTC. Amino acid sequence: CASSLGDYNEQFF.